The present TCR beta chain was sequenced within a study of regulatory T cells. A remark on this clone: The antigen is not known.

Primers: 52 TRBV forward and 13 TRBJ reverse. TCRdb's copy holds only in-frame clones and misses some; the assay was immunoSEQ multiplex PCR. The table has 850 to 1,300 clones, just under 90% seen once. A couple of CD3G-deficient patients had more severe autoimmunity; all had some. Germline V gives CDR1 ENHRY, CDR2 SYGVKD. CDR3 length equals 13 residues. V trimming: 5 bases; J trimming: 8 bases; junction bases outside the gene matches: 6. General study findings and limits: Skewed V and J usage and few unique V-J pairs marked patient repertoires, most in Tregs. Treg repertoire restriction varied and was strongest in the two most severe patients. Unique productive TRB reads were about tenfold lower in patient Treg samples than controls. CD3G-deficient patients' regulatory T cells showed reduced Shannon diversity versus autologous conventional CD4+ and control regulatory cells.

Sample: CD4+ Tregs sorted from blood. V gene TRBV10-3 combines with J gene TRBJ1-2, with 9 bases that match TRBD1. The TCR originated in a person in their thirties with CD3G deficiency. The chain's CDR3 is CAISHYTGGGYTF. CDR3 DNA sequence: TGTGCCATCAGTCATTATACAGGGGGCGGCTACACCTTC.